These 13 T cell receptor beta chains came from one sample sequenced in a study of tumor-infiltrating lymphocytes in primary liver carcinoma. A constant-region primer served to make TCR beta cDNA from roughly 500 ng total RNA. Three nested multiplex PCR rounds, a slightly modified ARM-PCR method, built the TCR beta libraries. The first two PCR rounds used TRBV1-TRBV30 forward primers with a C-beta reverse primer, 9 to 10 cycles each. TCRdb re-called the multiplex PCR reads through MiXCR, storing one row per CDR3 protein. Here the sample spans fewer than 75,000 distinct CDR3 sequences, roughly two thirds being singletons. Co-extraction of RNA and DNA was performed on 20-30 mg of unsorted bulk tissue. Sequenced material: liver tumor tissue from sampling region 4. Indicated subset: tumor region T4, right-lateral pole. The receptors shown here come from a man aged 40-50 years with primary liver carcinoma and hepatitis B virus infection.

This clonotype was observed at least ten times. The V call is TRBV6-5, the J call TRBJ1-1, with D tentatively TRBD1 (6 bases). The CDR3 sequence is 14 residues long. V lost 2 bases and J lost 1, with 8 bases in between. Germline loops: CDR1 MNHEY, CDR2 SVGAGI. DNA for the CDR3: TGTGCCAGCAGTTACGGGGGGGCGAACACTGAAGCTTTCTTT. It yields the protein CASSYGGANTEAFF.

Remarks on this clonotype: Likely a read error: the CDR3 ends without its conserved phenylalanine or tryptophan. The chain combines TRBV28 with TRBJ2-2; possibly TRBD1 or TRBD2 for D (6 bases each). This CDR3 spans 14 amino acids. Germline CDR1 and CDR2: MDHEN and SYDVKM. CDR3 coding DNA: TGTGCAAGCCTTAGGGGGGCTCGGTCCGGGGAGCTGTTTGTT. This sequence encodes CASLRGARSGELFV.

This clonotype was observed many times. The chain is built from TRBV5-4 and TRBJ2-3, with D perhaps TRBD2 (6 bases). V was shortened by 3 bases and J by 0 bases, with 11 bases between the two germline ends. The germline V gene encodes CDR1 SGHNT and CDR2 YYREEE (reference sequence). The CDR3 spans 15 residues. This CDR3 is CASSSSGGSTDTQYF. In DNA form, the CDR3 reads TGTGCCAGCAGCTCGAGCGGAGGGAGCACAGATACGCAGTATTTT.

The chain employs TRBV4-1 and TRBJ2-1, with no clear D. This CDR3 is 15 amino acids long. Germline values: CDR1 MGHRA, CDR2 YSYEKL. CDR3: CVRSLLGNNNNEQFF. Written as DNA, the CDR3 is TGCGTCAGGAGCCTGCTCGGTAACAACAACAATGAGCAGTTCTTC.

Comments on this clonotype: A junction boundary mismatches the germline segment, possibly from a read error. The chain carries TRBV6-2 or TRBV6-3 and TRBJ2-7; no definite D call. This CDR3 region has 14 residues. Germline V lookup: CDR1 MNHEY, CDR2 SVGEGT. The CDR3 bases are TGTGCCAGCAATTACGGGTCTCCCCGGTACGAGCAGCACTTC. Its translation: CASNYGSPRYEQHF.

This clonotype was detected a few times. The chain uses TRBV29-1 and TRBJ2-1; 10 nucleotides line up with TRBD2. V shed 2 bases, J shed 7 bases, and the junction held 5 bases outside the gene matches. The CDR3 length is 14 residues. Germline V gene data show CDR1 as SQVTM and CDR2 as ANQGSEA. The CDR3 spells CSVEPSGSLNEQFF. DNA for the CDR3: TGCAGCGTTGAACCTAGCGGGAGTTTGAATGAGCAGTTCTTC.

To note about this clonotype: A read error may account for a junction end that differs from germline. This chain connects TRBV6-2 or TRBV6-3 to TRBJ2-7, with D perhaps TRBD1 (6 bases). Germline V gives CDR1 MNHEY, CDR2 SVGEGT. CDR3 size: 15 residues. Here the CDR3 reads CASSYHLDRTYELYF. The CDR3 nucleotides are TGTGCCAGTAGTTACCATCTAGACAGGACATACGAGCTGTACTTC.

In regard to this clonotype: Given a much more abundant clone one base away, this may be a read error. CDR3 in amino acids: CASSQQVWEETQYF. The CDR3 region has the DNA TGTGCCAGCAGCCAACAGGTGTGGGAAGAGACCCAGTACTTC. The chain is built from TRBV6-5 and TRBJ2-5; weak D call: TRBD1 (5 bases). V lost 6 bases and J 3 bases, leaving 14 bases between the germline ends. Germline CDR1 and CDR2: MNHEY and SVGAGI. The CDR3 covers 14 residues.

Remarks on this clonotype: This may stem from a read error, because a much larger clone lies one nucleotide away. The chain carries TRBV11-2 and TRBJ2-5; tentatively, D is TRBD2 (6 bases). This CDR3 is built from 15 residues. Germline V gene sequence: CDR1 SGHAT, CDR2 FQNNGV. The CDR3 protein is CAGSQTPGGKETQYF. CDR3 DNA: TGTGCCGGCAGCCAAACTCCTGGGGGGAAAGAGACCCAGTACTTC.

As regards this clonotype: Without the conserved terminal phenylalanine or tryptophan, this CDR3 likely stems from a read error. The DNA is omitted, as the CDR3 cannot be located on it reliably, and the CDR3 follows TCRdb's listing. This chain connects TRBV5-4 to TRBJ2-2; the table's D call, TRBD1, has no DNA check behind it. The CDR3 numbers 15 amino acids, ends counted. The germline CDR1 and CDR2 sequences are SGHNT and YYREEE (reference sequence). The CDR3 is CANSLQGLGTGELLP.

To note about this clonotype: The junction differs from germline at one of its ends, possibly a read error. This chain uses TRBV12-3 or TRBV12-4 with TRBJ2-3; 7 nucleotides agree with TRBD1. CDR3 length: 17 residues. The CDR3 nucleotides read TGTGCTAGCAGTTATTGCCGGGACAGTTTAGTTACAGATATGCAGTATTTT. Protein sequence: CASSYCRDSLVTDMQYF.

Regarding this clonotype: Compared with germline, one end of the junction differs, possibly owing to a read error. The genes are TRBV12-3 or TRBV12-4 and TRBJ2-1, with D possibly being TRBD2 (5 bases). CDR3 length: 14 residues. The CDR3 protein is CDSSLVVGSGEQFF. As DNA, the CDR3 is TGTGACAGCAGTTTGGTCGTTGGGAGCGGTGAGCAGTTCTTC.

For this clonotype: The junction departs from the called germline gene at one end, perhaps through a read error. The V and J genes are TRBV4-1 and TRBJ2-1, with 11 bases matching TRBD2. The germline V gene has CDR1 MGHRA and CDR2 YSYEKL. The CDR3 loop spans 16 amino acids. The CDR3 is CANSPELAGAYNEQFF. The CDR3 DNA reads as TGCGCCAACAGCCCCGAACTAGCGGGGGCTTACAATGAGCAGTTCTTT.